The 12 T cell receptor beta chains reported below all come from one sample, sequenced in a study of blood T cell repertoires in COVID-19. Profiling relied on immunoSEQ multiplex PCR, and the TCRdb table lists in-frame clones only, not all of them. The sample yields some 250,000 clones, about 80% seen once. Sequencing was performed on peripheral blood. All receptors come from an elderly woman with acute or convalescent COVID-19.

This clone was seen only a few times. This CDR3 is CAISLAGGDTGELFF. Written as DNA, the CDR3 is TGTGCCATAAGTTTGGCGGGGGGGGACACCGGGGAGCTGTTTTTT. The chain recombines TRBV10-3 with TRBJ2-2, with TRBD2 matching 9 bases. Germline trimming cut 9 bases from V and 3 bases from J; bases unmatched to any gene: 8. Germline-derived CDR1 and CDR2 are ENHRY and SYGVKD. This CDR3 contains 15 residues.

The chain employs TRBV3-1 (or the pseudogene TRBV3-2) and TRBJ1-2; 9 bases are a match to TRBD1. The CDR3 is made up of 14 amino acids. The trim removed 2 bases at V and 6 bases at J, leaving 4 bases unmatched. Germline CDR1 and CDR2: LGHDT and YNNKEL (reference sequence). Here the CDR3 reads CASSQRDRVNGYTF. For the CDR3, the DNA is TGTGCCAGCAGCCAACGGGACAGGGTGAATGGCTACACCTTC.

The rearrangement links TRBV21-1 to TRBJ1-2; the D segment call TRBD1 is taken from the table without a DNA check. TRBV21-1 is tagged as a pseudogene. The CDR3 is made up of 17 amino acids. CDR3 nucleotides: TGTGCCAGCAGCAAGAGGGGGATGGGTCAGCGCTACTATGGCTACACCTTC. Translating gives CASSKRGMGQRYYGYTF.

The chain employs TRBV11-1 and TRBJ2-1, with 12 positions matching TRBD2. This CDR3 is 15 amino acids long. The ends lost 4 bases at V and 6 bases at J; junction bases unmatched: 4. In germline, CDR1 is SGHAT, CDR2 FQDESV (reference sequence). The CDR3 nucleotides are TGTGCCAGCAGCTCTCTAGCGGGGGGGCTCAATGAGCAGTTCTTC. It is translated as CASSSLAGGLNEQFF.

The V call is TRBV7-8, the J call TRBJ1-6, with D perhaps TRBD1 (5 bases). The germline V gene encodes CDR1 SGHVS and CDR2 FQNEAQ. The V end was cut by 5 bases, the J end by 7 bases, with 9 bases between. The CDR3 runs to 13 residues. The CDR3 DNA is TGTGCCAGCAGCCGGGGCTACAATTCACCCCTCCACTTT. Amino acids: CASSRGYNSPLHF.

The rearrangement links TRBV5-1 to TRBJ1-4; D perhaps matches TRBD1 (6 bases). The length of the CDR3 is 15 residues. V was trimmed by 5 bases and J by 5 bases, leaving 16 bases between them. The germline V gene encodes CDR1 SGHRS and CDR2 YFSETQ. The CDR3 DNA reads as TGCGCCAGCAGAACCACTCAACAGGGAAATGAAAAACTGTTTTTT. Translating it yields CASRTTQQGNEKLFF.

CDR3 coding DNA: TGTGCCAGCAGCCGTGGGGCGGAATTGTCCTACAATGAGCAGTTCTTC. This encodes CASSRGAELSYNEQFF. The chain uses TRBV5-4 and TRBJ2-1, with D tentatively TRBD1 (5 bases). Trimming cost V 4 bases and J 1 base, with 15 bases left between them. The CDR3 totals 16 residues. Germline CDR1 reads SGHNT; CDR2 reads YYREEE (reference sequence).

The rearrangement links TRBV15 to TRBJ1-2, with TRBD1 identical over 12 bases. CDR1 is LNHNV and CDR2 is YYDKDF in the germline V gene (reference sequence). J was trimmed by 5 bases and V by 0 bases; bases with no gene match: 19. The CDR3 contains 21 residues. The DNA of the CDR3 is TGTGCCACCAGCAGAGATCACACCCAGAACCGGGACAGGGGGCGCTCATATGGCTACACCTTC. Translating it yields CATSRDHTQNRDRGRSYGYTF.

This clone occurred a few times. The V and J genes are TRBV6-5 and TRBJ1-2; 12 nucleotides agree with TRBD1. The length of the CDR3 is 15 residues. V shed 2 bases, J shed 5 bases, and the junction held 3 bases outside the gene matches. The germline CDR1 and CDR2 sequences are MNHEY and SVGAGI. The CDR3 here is CASSYGGQGAYGYTF. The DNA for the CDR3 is TGTGCCAGCAGTTACGGGGGACAGGGGGCGTATGGCTACACCTTC.

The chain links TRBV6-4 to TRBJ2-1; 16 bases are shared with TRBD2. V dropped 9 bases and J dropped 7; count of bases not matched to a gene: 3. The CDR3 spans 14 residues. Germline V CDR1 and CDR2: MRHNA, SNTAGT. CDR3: CASGTSGRGNEQFF. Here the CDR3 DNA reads TGTGCCAGTGGGACTAGCGGGAGGGGAAATGAGCAGTTCTTC.

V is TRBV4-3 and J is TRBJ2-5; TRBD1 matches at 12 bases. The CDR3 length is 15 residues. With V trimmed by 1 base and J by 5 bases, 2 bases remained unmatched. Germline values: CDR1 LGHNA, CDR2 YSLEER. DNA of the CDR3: TGCGCCAGCAGCCAAGTGGGACAGGGGGCGGAGACCCAGTACTTC. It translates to CASSQVGQGAETQYF.

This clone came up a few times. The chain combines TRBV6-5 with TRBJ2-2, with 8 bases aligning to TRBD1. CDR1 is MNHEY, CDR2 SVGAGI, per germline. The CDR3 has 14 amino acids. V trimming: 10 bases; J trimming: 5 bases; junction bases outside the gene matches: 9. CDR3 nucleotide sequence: TGTGCCACCGACCTAGACAGGGGAACCGGGGAGCTGTTTTTT. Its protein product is CATDLDRGTGELFF.